The sequence of this T cell receptor (beta chain) was determined in a study of post-analysis software for immune sequencing data (dated by TCRdb to the mid-2010s). As for the study more broadly: Relapsing-remitting, secondary progressive and progressive-relapsing multiple sclerosis were recorded as disease courses, and subtype annotation was lacking for some patients. The multiple sclerosis patient repertoires were compared with 10 or so previously published healthy control repertoires from donors aged roughly 6 to 27 years. A subset of samples was prepared in parallel using single-end sample barcoding, then pooled and co-amplified after Illumina adapter ligation.

To demonstrate the VDJtools post-analysis software, TCR beta repertoires were profiled from the peripheral blood of more than ten young patients with multiple sclerosis. Multiple sclerosis patients were children and adolescents aged about 6 to 17 years. Reading the germline V gene gives CDR1 ENHRY and CDR2 SYGVKD. From cysteine to phenylalanine, the CDR3 is 13 amino acids long. The retained sequence is limited to the CDR3, 39 bases, with the frame set at the first base. The germline ends are 8 bases apart after V is trimmed by 4 bases and J by 2 bases. Library generation was performed with PCR. These reads were obtained on an Illumina HiSeq 2500. To reduce PCR and sequencing biases, unique molecular identifiers were built into the TCR beta cDNA libraries. Per 1 to 10 million input T cells, roughly 0.5 million cDNA molecules were obtained, such that each molecule approximated one T cell. The patient libraries were prepared and sequenced with the same protocol used for the earlier healthy control dataset. Samples belonging to the same batch were prepared together, multiplexed and sequenced on a shared HiSeq lane. The paper's processing steps were these. MIGEC handled the raw barcoded reads, throwing out single-read molecular identifier groups before consensus assembly and CDR3 extraction. VDJtools was used for post-analysis of the clonotype tables, with diversity normalized by down-sampling every dataset to the smallest sample size. Repertoire overlap clustering matched CDR3 amino acid but not nucleotide sequences to correct batch-related cross-sample contamination. Clones were called with MiXCR by TCRdb after fastp trimmed the public reads at Q25, and only in-frame beta chains were retained. Identical CDR3 protein sequences are pooled into one entry, listed with their most common genes and DNA. The V and J calls come from TCRdb's annotation, not from the publication. This sample lists about 770,000 distinct CDR3 sequences; 40% to 55% were detected once. The leading ten clones occupy over 4.5% of the sample.

This clonotype was seen more than once but under ten times. Its cognate antigen has yet to be identified. Base qualities are missing; no much larger clone stands one base away. General study outcomes and caveats: Multiple sclerosis patients had significantly lower normalized Chao1 diversity than controls, a result that suggests substantial peripheral T-cell clonal expansion. Direct clustering with F measure showed strong co-clustering of samples prepared in the same batch, prompting a batch-effect correction. Patients showed significantly higher frequencies than controls for about five TRBV segments, among them TRBV5-6, TRBV5-1 and TRBV20-1. The control group was slightly older than the multiple sclerosis patient group.

Here the chain combines TRBV10-3 and TRBJ2-5, with the D segment identity uncertain. This sequence originates from a girl aged 10-17 years with multiple sclerosis. The specimen was blood. The sequenced DNA: TGTGCCATCAGTGTTGGCAGACAAGAGACCCAGTACTTC. Translated, it reads CAISVGRQETQYF.